This TCR beta chain was recovered during a study of long-term antiretroviral therapy in people with HIV. The CDR3 runs to 15 residues. The V and J ends lost 1 base and 4 bases respectively, with 11 bases between them. Germline V gene lookup returns CDR1 SNHLY and CDR2 FYNNEI. This was the immunoSEQ v3.0 assay at survey level. Assay: immunoSEQ multiplex PCR; the TCRdb copy retains only in-frame clones and omits some. The sample yields about 25,000 clones, roughly four fifths seen once. The origin of this receptor is a man aged 50 or older with HIV. This specimen was unsorted PBMCs, taken 2.9 years after starting antiretroviral therapy. The V call is TRBV2, the J call TRBJ2-1; maybe TRBD2 (5 bases). CDR3: CASSEEQGSYNEQFF. The CDR3 bases are TGTGCCAGCAGTGAAGAGCAAGGGAGTTACAATGAGCAGTTCTTC. The full variable domain, in which reference TRBV2 and TRBJ2-1 provide the parts outside the CDR3, is EPEVTQTPSHQVTQMGQEVILRCVPISNHLYFYWYRQILGQKVEFLVSFYNNEISEKSEIFDDQFSVERPDGSNFTLKIRSTKLEDSAMYFCASSEEQGSYNEQFFGPGTRLTVL.